The subject of this entry is one T cell receptor (beta chain). A junction boundary mismatches the germline segment, possibly from a read error. This sample is part of a study of molecular identifiers for immune sequencing clone quantification. TCRdb re-called the PCR reads with MiXCR, one entry per CDR3 protein. The sample records under 350,000 distinct CDR3 sequences, about a quarter being singletons. Source material: naive CD8+ T cells from blood, with Jurkat cell RNA spiked in. Sample subset: FACS-sorted CD8+CD4-CCR7+CD45RA+ naive T cells. This receptor was identified in a human donor in good health. Some libraries in this study had Jurkat cell RNA spiked in.

In nucleotides, the CDR3 is TGTGCCAGCTGCTTGGGGCCCCGGGGAGGGAACGAGCAGTACTTC. This codes for CASCLGPRGGNEQYF. This rearrangement joins TRBV5-6 to TRBJ2-7; 7 positions agree with TRBD2. Germline CDR1 reads SGHDT; CDR2 reads YYEEEE. This CDR3 contains 15 residues.